Below, 17 T cell receptor beta chains from the same sample are listed, as sequenced in a study of blood T cell repertoires in COVID-19. The data were produced by immunoSEQ multiplex PCR, yet TCRdb's version contains in-frame clones alone and is incomplete. The sample shows about 300,000 clones, roughly 90% of them seen only once. The sequencing input was peripheral blood. The source of these receptors is a woman in her 30s with COVID-19, enrolled during active disease.

CDR3 bases: TGTGCCAGCAGCCTGACTAGCGGGGGGTACAATGAGCAGTTCTTC. Translating it yields CASSLTSGGYNEQFF. The chain couples TRBV11-2 to TRBJ2-1, with 13 positions matching TRBD2. Germline V gene sequence: CDR1 SGHAT, CDR2 FQNNGV. The CDR3 runs to 15 residues. Trimming cost V 5 bases and J 4 bases; bases outside gene matches: 2.

The rearrangement joins TRBV14 to TRBJ1-2; D not resolved. V gave up 4 bases and J gave up 2 bases, with 11 bases separating them. Germline V CDR1 and CDR2: SGHDN, FVKESK. CDR3 size: 14 residues. The CDR3 coding sequence is TGTGCCAGCAGCCCCTACCGGAGGAACTATGGCTACACCTTC. Amino acids: CASSPYRRNYGYTF.

The chain recombines TRBV6-5 with TRBJ2-1, with 9 bases lining up with TRBD1. J gave up 6 bases and V 5 bases, and 8 bases lay outside the gene matches. Germline values: CDR1 MNHEY, CDR2 SVGAGI. This CDR3 comprises 15 residues. CDR3 region: CASSPGDRESNEQFF. The CDR3 nucleotides are TGTGCCAGCAGTCCGGGGGACAGGGAGAGCAATGAGCAGTTCTTC.

This clone was recorded at least ten times. The chain joins TRBV11-3 to TRBJ2-7; perhaps TRBD2 as D (7 bases). The CDR3 runs to 13 residues. V was trimmed by 5 bases and J by 6 bases, leaving 14 bases between them. Germline assignment: CDR1 SGHNT and CDR2 YENEEA. Written as DNA, the CDR3 is TGTGCCAGCAGCCAACACAGGGAGGGCGAGCAGTACTTC. It encodes CASSQHREGEQYF. Looking up the rest from reference TRBV11-3 and TRBJ2-7 gives the full variable domain: EAGVVQSPRYKIIEKKQPVAFWCNPISGHNTLYWYLQNLGQGPELLIRYENEEAVDDSQLPKDRFSAERLKGVDSTLKIQPAELGDSAVYLCASSQHREGEQYFGPGTRLTVT.

This clone is a singleton in its sample. The chain combines TRBV27 with TRBJ2-1, with D possibly being TRBD2 (6 bases). The CDR3 length is 15 residues. V was trimmed by 6 bases and J by 5 bases, leaving 17 bases between them. Per germline, CDR1 MNHEY and CDR2 SMNVEV (reference sequence). The CDR3 DNA is TGTGCCAGCAGCCCCATGGGGGGACCTCACAATGAGCAGTTCTTC. Translating it yields CASSPMGGPHNEQFF.

CDR3 nucleotide sequence: TGTGCCAGTACCAGCGGGGGGTCCAATGGCTACACCTTC. This gives the protein CASTSGGSNGYTF. The V and J genes are TRBV6-5 and TRBJ1-2; TRBD1 might be the D (5 bases). V lost 9 bases and J 6 bases, leaving 17 bases between the germline ends. The CDR3 runs to 13 residues. Germline V gene data show CDR1 as MNHEY and CDR2 as SVGAGI.

V and J are TRBV7-3 and TRBJ2-7; 13 positions agree with TRBD2. The germline gives CDR1 SGHTA, CDR2 FQGTGA. Trimming removed 6 bases from V and 3 bases from J; junction bases left unmatched: 5. There are 15 residues in the CDR3. The CDR3, as DNA: TGTGCCAGCAGTCCAGGACTAGCGGGGGACTACGAGCAGTACTTC. Translating gives CASSPGLAGDYEQYF.

The chain uses TRBV11-3 and TRBJ2-1; D is perhaps TRBD2 (6 bases). V lost 5 bases and J lost 8, with 19 bases in between. This CDR3 spans 15 amino acids. Germline V gene sequence: CDR1 SGHNT, CDR2 YENEEA. The CDR3 DNA reads as TGTGCCAGCAGCGCCGCCAGCGGGCCCTTTTATGAGCAGTTCTTC. This encodes CASSAASGPFYEQFF.

This clone was observed once. This chain connects TRBV20-1 to TRBJ1-1; D is unclear. Per the germline V gene, CDR1 is DFQATT and CDR2 is SNEGSKA (reference sequence). Trimming took off 3 bases at V and 1 base at J, with 9 bases between the two ends. The CDR3 consists of 13 residues. CDR3 nucleotide sequence: TGCAGTGCTAGTAGAGGGAAGAACACTGAAGCTTTCTTT. It encodes CSASRGKNTEAFF.

The chain joins TRBV6-2 or TRBV6-3 to TRBJ2-2; 7 bases match TRBD1. The V gene's germline CDR1 is MNHEY and CDR2 SVGEGT. CDR3 length: 15 amino acids. Unmatched junction bases numbered 4, after V lost 2 bases and J lost 4 bases. The DNA of the CDR3 is TGTGCCAGCAGTTACGCAGACAGGGCCACCGGGGAGCTGTTTTTT. This translates into CASSYADRATGELFF.

CDR3 coding DNA: TGTGCCAGCAGCGAGCCCCGGGACACTGAAGCTTTCTTT. It translates to CASSEPRDTEAFF. The rearrangement joins TRBV5-4 to TRBJ1-1, with D unclear. The germline gives CDR1 SGHNT, CDR2 YYREEE (reference sequence). Deletions cut 4 bases from V and 3 bases from J, with 10 bases between. The CDR3 has 13 residues.

The chain has TRBV5-6 and TRBJ1-4, with D perhaps TRBD1 (6 bases). The germline V and J ends were trimmed by 2 bases and 0 bases, with 11 bases remaining between them. Germline assignment: CDR1 SGHDT and CDR2 YYEEEE. The length of the CDR3 is 16 residues. DNA for the CDR3: TGTGCCAGCAGCTTCGGCAGGGGTGCAACTAATGAAAAACTGTTTTTT. It codes for CASSFGRGATNEKLFF.

V usage is TRBV7-9 and J usage is TRBJ1-5, with D unresolved. This CDR3 contains 11 residues. Germline-derived CDR1 and CDR2 are SEHNR and FQNEAQ (reference sequence). Trimming took 8 bases from V and 7 from J, leaving 9 bases between them. The CDR3 loop is CASGRAQPQHF. CDR3 coding DNA: TGTGCCAGCGGGAGGGCCCAGCCCCAGCATTTT.

The J gene is TRBJ2-7, the V gene TRBV6-6; 7 bases are shared with TRBD1. The CDR3 extends over 14 amino acids. The V and J ends lost 8 bases and 6 bases, in that order; junction bases with no gene match: 13. CDR1 and CDR2 from the germline V gene are MNHNY and SVGAGI (reference sequence). This CDR3 is CASALDRVDREQYV. CDR3 DNA sequence: TGTGCCAGCGCCCTTGACAGGGTAGATCGCGAGCAGTACGTC.

The chain's CDR3 is CASSLAPERQETQYF. In nucleotides, the CDR3 is TGTGCCAGCAGCTTGGCCCCCGAGCGACAAGAGACCCAGTACTTC. The rearrangement uses TRBV5-5 and TRBJ2-5, with D unclear. This CDR3 region has 15 residues. Germline assignment: CDR1 SGHKS and CDR2 YYEKEE (reference sequence). The germline V and J ends were trimmed by 0 bases and 2 bases, with 11 bases remaining between them.

The sample holds a few counts of this clone. The chain employs TRBV18 and TRBJ2-1, with 7 bases matching TRBD2. CDR3 length: 15 residues. Germline values: CDR1 KGHSH, CDR2 LQKENI. Unmatched junction bases numbered 16, after V lost 8 bases and J lost 9 bases. The CDR3 sequence is CASGQAGPLGSEQFF. CDR3 DNA: TGTGCCAGCGGCCAAGCGGGGCCCCTCGGTAGTGAGCAGTTCTTC.

This chain joins TRBV10-3 and TRBJ2-7, with TRBD2 identical over 13 bases. The germline CDR1 and CDR2 sequences are ENHRY and SYGVKD. The CDR3 spans 15 residues. V trimming: 6 bases; J trimming: 2 bases; junction bases outside the gene matches: 4. DNA for the CDR3: TGTGCCATCAGAGAGGGACTAGCGGGGACCTACGAGCAGTACGTC. Translating gives CAIREGLAGTYEQYV.